This entry lists 32 T cell receptor beta chains sequenced from one sample in a study of CD8 T cells in Susac syndrome (dated by TCRdb to the late 2010s). The library was obtained by the immunoSEQ multiplex PCR assay. RNA was extracted using the RNeasy kit, and about 0.45 to 1 microgram was reverse transcribed with random hexamers. The public reads were reprocessed in TCRdb via fastp at Q25 and MiXCR, keeping in-frame beta chains. Each entry is one CDR3 protein sequence, shown with its most common DNA and genes. Present in this sample are some 200,000 distinct CDR3 sequences, about 95% of which were seen just once. In total, the top ten clones hold 0.085% to 0.11% of the sample. Sequencing used CD4+ T cells from PBMCs. The receptors come from a human donor in good health.

CDR3 region: CASSNQGGNQPQHF. For the CDR3, the DNA is TGTGCCAGCAGCAATCAGGGGGGCAATCAGCCCCAGCATTTT. This chain connects TRBV6-6 to TRBJ1-5; 7 bases fit TRBD1. The CDR3 runs to 14 residues. Germline V CDR1 and CDR2: MNHNY, SVGAGI (reference sequence). The J segment lost 2 bases and the V segment lost 6 bases, leaving 4 bases of the junction unmatched.

This clonotype has just one count. The chain carries TRBV14 and TRBJ2-1, with TRBD2 identical over 9 bases. Unmatched junction bases numbered 11, after V lost 4 bases and J lost 1 base. Germline CDR1 reads SGHDN; CDR2 reads FVKESK. The CDR3 loop spans 18 amino acids. The CDR3 protein is CASSLSRSAGGSYNEQFF. CDR3 DNA: TGTGCCAGCAGCCTTTCCAGGAGCGCGGGAGGGTCCTACAATGAGCAGTTCTTC.

The rearrangement joins TRBV20-1 to TRBJ2-1; D ambiguous. With 1 base removed from V and 15 bases from J, the gap between germline ends came to 13 bases. The CDR3 runs 11 residues. Germline V gene lookup returns CDR1 DFQATT and CDR2 SNEGSKA (reference sequence). CDR3 amino acids: CSARVPPGTFF. In nucleotides, the CDR3 is TGCAGTGCTAGAGTTCCCCCCGGCACGTTCTTC.

The chain carries TRBV12-3 or TRBV12-4 and TRBJ2-1; maybe TRBD1 (6 bases). The ends were cut back, 5 bases at V and 3 bases at J, with 8 bases in the middle. This CDR3 is built from 13 residues. The CDR3 reads CASSQGNYNEQFF. The CDR3 nucleotides read TGTGCCAGCAGTCAGGGGAACTACAATGAGCAGTTCTTC.

This chain uses TRBV4-2 with TRBJ2-2; D not resolved. V was cut by 7 bases and J by 0 bases, with 12 bases left in between. The CDR3 loop spans 15 amino acids. Germline lookup yields CDR1 LGHNA and CDR2 YNFKEQ. CDR3 region: CASNPQAANTGELFF. As DNA, the CDR3 is TGTGCCAGCAACCCCCAGGCCGCGAACACCGGGGAGCTGTTTTTT.

The rearrangement joins TRBV15 to TRBJ2-3; 8 bases match TRBD2. Germline V CDR1 and CDR2: LNHNV, YYDKDF (reference sequence). Trimming at V came to 1 base and at J to 5 bases, leaving 5 bases not matched to a gene. CDR3 length: 15 amino acids. The CDR3 region is CATSRGLAGLDTQYF. The CDR3 region has the DNA TGTGCCACCAGCAGAGGTCTAGCGGGCTTAGATACGCAGTATTTT.

The rearrangement joins TRBV20-1 to TRBJ2-7; TRBD2 agrees at 8 bases. V was clipped by 7 bases and J by 2 bases; unmatched bases: 1. There are 11 residues in the CDR3. Per the germline V gene, CDR1 is DFQATT and CDR2 is SNEGSKA (reference sequence). The CDR3 sequence: CSGGLAYEQYF. CDR3 DNA: TGCAGTGGGGGACTAGCCTACGAGCAGTACTTC.

V gene TRBV9 combines with J gene TRBJ2-3; no clear D gene. V lost 4 bases to trimming and J lost 0 bases, with 15 bases between them. The CDR3 length is 16 residues. Per the germline V gene, CDR1 is SGDLS and CDR2 is YYNGEE. CDR3 coding DNA: TGTGCCAGCAGCCCACGGGCACCCACTAGCACAGATACGCAGTATTTT. It is translated as CASSPRAPTSTDTQYF.

CDR3 loop: CSAQLSTDTQYF. The CDR3 nucleotides read TGCAGTGCTCAACTTAGCACAGATACGCAGTATTTT. The chain employs TRBV20-1 and TRBJ2-3; D is ambiguous. The ends were cut back, 5 bases at V and 0 bases at J, with 6 bases in the middle. Germline CDR1 reads DFQATT; CDR2 reads SNEGSKA (reference sequence). This CDR3 contains 12 residues.

The chain's CDR3 is CASSQGTIREEKLFF. The DNA for the CDR3 is TGCGCCAGCAGCCAAGGGACAATTAGGGAAGAAAAACTGTTTTTT. The chain joins TRBV5-1 to TRBJ1-4, with D possibly matching TRBD1 (6 bases). The CDR3 has 15 residues. V was shortened by 4 bases and J by 8 bases, with 18 bases between the two germline ends. Germline V gives CDR1 SGHRS, CDR2 YFSETQ.

This chain connects TRBV23-1 to TRBJ2-6; 9 bases line up with TRBD1. TRBV23-1 is an ORF, and what it does is uncertain. V was pared by 8 bases and J by 0 bases, with 11 bases of the junction left unmatched. The CDR3 covers 18 residues. CDR3 protein: CASFNPGQGLSGANVLTF. As DNA, the CDR3 is TGCGCCAGCTTTAATCCGGGACAGGGACTCTCTGGGGCCAACGTCCTGACTTTC.

V usage is TRBV30 and J usage is TRBJ2-5; D not resolved. Germline V gene data show CDR1 as GTSNPN and CDR2 as SVGIG (reference sequence). The ends were cut back, 6 bases at V and 4 bases at J, with 21 bases in the middle. The CDR3 length is 15 residues. The CDR3 is CACVSSFGVGETQYF. The CDR3 DNA reads TGTGCCTGTGTCAGTAGTTTTGGGGTAGGAGAGACCCAGTACTTC.

The V call is TRBV30, the J call TRBJ2-1, with TRBD2 as a possible D gene (5 bases). The CDR3 is made up of 11 amino acids. The germline V and J ends were trimmed by 8 bases and 9 bases, with 14 bases remaining between them. Germline V CDR1 and CDR2: GTSNPN, SVGIG (reference sequence). CDR3 DNA: TGTGCCCGTGGGAATGGAGGTGAGCAGTTCTTC. This sequence encodes CARGNGGEQFF.

The V gene is TRBV7-9, the J gene TRBJ2-2; 9 nucleotides line up with TRBD2. The CDR3 length is 16 residues. J lost 9 bases, V lost 5 bases, and 13 bases had no gene match. Germline-derived CDR1 and CDR2 are SEHNR and FQNEAQ (reference sequence). CDR3: CASSLSGTSPSRELFF. DNA of the CDR3: TGTGCCAGCAGCCTATCCGGGACTAGCCCGTCTCGGGAGCTGTTTTTT.

V is TRBV27 and J is TRBJ1-5; 7 bases match TRBD1. The ends lost 2 bases at V and 4 bases at J; junction bases unmatched: 2. From germline, CDR1 is MNHEY and CDR2 SMNVEV (reference sequence). The CDR3 sequence is 14 residues long. CDR3 residues: CASSLRDSNQPQHF. The CDR3, as DNA: TGTGCCAGCAGTTTAAGGGACAGTAATCAGCCCCAGCATTTT.

This clonotype was counted once. The chain joins TRBV20-1 to TRBJ2-1; 10 bases match TRBD2. Trimming took 6 bases from V and 8 from J; bases not matched to a gene: 10. Germline CDR1 and CDR2: DFQATT and SNEGSKA (reference sequence). There are 14 residues in the CDR3. The CDR3 nucleotides are TGCAGTGCCGGAGCGGGAGGGTTGAGGGATGAGCAGTTCTTC. Its protein is CSAGAGGLRDEQFF.

The chain links TRBV9 to TRBJ1-2; D gene uncertain. This CDR3 region has 12 residues. Germline CDR1 and CDR2: SGDLS and YYNGEE. V was clipped by 4 bases and J by 8 bases, with 12 bases between them. CDR3 DNA: TGTGCCAGCAGCCCCCATGAAGAGGGCTACACCTTC. This encodes CASSPHEEGYTF.

This sequence joins TRBV25-1 and TRBJ2-2, with D perhaps matching TRBD1 (6 bases). The V gene's germline CDR1 is MGHDK and CDR2 SYGVNS. V was shortened by 5 bases and J by 1 base, with 11 bases between the two germline ends. The CDR3 consists of 15 residues. This chain's CDR3 is CASSPRGRNTGELFF. In nucleotides, the CDR3 is TGTGCCAGCAGTCCGAGGGGGAGGAACACCGGGGAGCTGTTTTTT.

J is TRBJ2-1 and V is TRBV29-1, with TRBD1 matching over 9 bases. This CDR3 region has 14 residues. Trimming at V came to 7 bases and at J to 0 bases, leaving 4 bases not matched to a gene. Germline-derived CDR1 and CDR2 are SQVTM and ANQGSEA. The CDR3 nucleotides are TGCAGCGCCCGGGACAGGGCCTCCTACAATGAGCAGTTCTTC. The encoded protein is CSARDRASYNEQFF.

The chain has TRBV9 and TRBJ2-3, with 7 nucleotides matching TRBD2. V lost 5 bases to trimming and J lost 0 bases; unmatched junction nucleotides: 3. The CDR3 totals 14 residues. Germline CDR1 and CDR2: SGDLS and YYNGEE. CDR3 DNA: TGTGCCAGCAGTCCAGCGGGGAGCACAGATACGCAGTATTTT. This encodes CASSPAGSTDTQYF.

V gene TRBV30 combines with J gene TRBJ2-3; no definite D call. CDR1 is GTSNPN and CDR2 is SVGIG in the germline V gene (reference sequence). V lost 7 bases to trimming and J lost 2 bases, with 13 bases between them. This CDR3 has 13 residues. In nucleotides, the CDR3 is TGTGCCTACGGGCCCCAGGTCACAGATACGCAGTATTTT. Amino acids: CAYGPQVTDTQYF.

The chain's CDR3 is CASRTTPGANVLTF. In DNA, the CDR3 is TGTGCCAGCAGAACTACACCCGGGGCCAACGTCCTGACTTTC. This chain links TRBV6-5 with TRBJ2-6; D remains ambiguous. V lost 6 bases to trimming and J lost 4 bases, with 10 bases between them. The germline V gene has CDR1 MNHEY and CDR2 SVGAGI. The length of the CDR3 is 14 residues.

The chain couples TRBV9 to TRBJ1-2; possible D gene TRBD1, 6 bases. This CDR3 has 15 amino acids. The germline V gene has CDR1 SGDLS and CDR2 YYNGEE. Between the trimmed V and J ends, which lost 0 bases and 8 bases, there was a span of 17 bases. The CDR3 DNA is TGTGCCAGCAGCGTAGTCAGGGGCCGGGTGAAGGGCTACACCTTC. It encodes CASSVVRGRVKGYTF. Complete variable domain (other parts from reference TRBV9 and TRBJ1-2): DSGVTQTPKHLITATGQRVTLRCSPRSGDLSVYWYQQSLDQGLQFLIQYYNGEERAKGNILERFSAQQFPDLHSELNLSSLELGDSALYFCASSVVRGRVKGYTFGSGTRLTVV.

V gene TRBV7-2 combines with J gene TRBJ1-2, with 7 bases fitting TRBD1. The V gene's germline CDR1 is SGHTA and CDR2 FQGNSA. The CDR3 spans 14 residues. Trimming removed 5 bases from V and 8 bases from J; junction bases left unmatched: 11. The chain's CDR3 is CASSRIYRGEGYTF. The CDR3 DNA follows: TGTGCCAGCAGCCGGATTTACAGGGGTGAAGGCTACACCTTC.

The DNA for the CDR3 is TGCAGCGTTGATAACCCACGAGGCTCCCAAGAGACCCAGTACTTC. It is translated as CSVDNPRGSQETQYF. The chain couples TRBV29-1 to TRBJ2-5; D unclear. CDR1 is SQVTM and CDR2 is ANQGSEA in the germline V gene. The length of the CDR3 is 15 residues. Deletions cut 3 bases from V and 1 base from J, with 15 bases between.

The chain recombines TRBV20-1 with TRBJ1-5, with 9 bases fitting TRBD1. This CDR3 contains 14 residues. Germline assignment: CDR1 DFQATT and CDR2 SNEGSKA (reference sequence). Trimming at V came to 6 bases and at J to 2 bases, leaving 5 bases not matched to a gene. The CDR3 region is CSANRGRGNQPQHF. The CDR3 bases are TGCAGTGCAAACAGGGGGCGCGGCAATCAGCCCCAGCATTTT.

The J gene is TRBJ2-6, the V gene TRBV20-1; tentatively, D is TRBD1 or TRBD2 (5 bases each). This CDR3 contains 14 residues. Germline lookup yields CDR1 DFQATT and CDR2 SNEGSKA (reference sequence). V shed 0 bases and J shed 9 bases, with 12 bases lying between them. The CDR3 DNA sequence: TGCAGTGCTAGAGATTTGGGGGTGGGCAACGTCCTGACTTTC. Amino acid sequence: CSARDLGVGNVLTF.

The DNA of the CDR3 is TGTGCCTGGAGAGGGGGCGTGAATGAAAAACTGTTTTTT. Its translation: CAWRGGVNEKLFF. The V call is TRBV30, the J call TRBJ1-4; 7 nucleotides agree with TRBD1. This CDR3 contains 13 residues. J was trimmed by 5 bases and V by 3 bases; bases with no gene match: 3. Germline V lookup: CDR1 GTSNPN, CDR2 SVGIG (reference sequence).

The chain combines TRBV6-5 with TRBJ2-2; 7 positions agree with TRBD1. The CDR3 sequence is 14 residues long. The trim removed 6 bases at V and 7 bases at J, leaving 8 bases unmatched. Per germline, CDR1 MNHEY and CDR2 SVGAGI. The CDR3: CASRYRGINGELFF. The DNA for the CDR3 is TGTGCCAGCAGATACAGGGGTATCAACGGGGAGCTGTTTTTT.

The gene calls are TRBV20-1 and TRBJ2-7; the D is unclear. V gave up 0 bases and J gave up 7 bases, with 10 bases separating them. Germline V gene sequence: CDR1 DFQATT, CDR2 SNEGSKA (reference sequence). The CDR3 runs to 12 residues. CDR3 in DNA: TGCAGTGCTAGAGAGGTCTCCCGGGAGCAGTACTTC. Translating it yields CSAREVSREQYF.

The genes are TRBV27 and TRBJ1-5, with no clear D. Germline CDR1 is MNHEY and CDR2 is SMNVEV (reference sequence). This CDR3 is 15 amino acids long. Trimming removed 5 bases at V and 4 bases at J, with 15 bases between. DNA for the CDR3: TGTGCCAGCAGTCTTAGGTCAGCGCTGAATCAGCCCCAGCATTTT. Encoded protein: CASSLRSALNQPQHF.

The chain combines TRBV24-1 with TRBJ2-1, with D perhaps matching TRBD2 (6 bases). V lost 2 bases and J 7 bases, leaving 14 bases between the germline ends. The CDR3 is 15 residues long. Germline V gives CDR1 KGHDR, CDR2 SFDVKD. The CDR3 coding sequence is TGTGCCACCAGTGATTGGGCGGGAACGGAAAATGAGCAGTTCTTC. This encodes CATSDWAGTENEQFF.